The next 26 T cell receptor beta chains were all read from a single sample in a study of EBV T-cell therapy then PD-1 blockade in nasopharyngeal carcinoma. No antigen is known for these receptors. Treatment meaning: AdE1-LMPpoly-expanded autologous EBV-specific T-cell therapy followed by anti-PD-1 nivolumab. Clones were read by immunoSEQ multiplex PCR, and TCRdb kept only the in-frame ones, dropping some. There are 20,000 to 25,000 clones in the sample; 82% occur only once, and 20% to 30% lies in the top ten. Material: CD8+ T cells from blood, obtained at day -245 from a patient whose treatment included autologous EBV-specific T cells and nivolumab. The receptors derive from a man aged 35 to 55 with nasopharyngeal carcinoma.

The J gene is TRBJ1-2, the V gene TRBV15; unclear D gene. V lost 1 base and J 8 bases, leaving 8 bases between the germline ends. This CDR3 is built from 12 residues. Germline CDR1 is LNHNV and CDR2 is YYDKDF (reference sequence). The chain's CDR3 is CATSRGDRGYTF. The CDR3 DNA reads as TGTGCCACCAGCAGAGGCGATCGGGGCTACACCTTC. Filled out from reference TRBV15 and TRBJ1-2, the complete variable domain reads DAMVIQNPRYQVTQFGKPVTLSCSQTLNHNVMYWYQQKSSQAPKLLFHYYDKDFNNEADTPDNFQSRRPNTSFCFLDIRSPGLGDTAMYLCATSRGDRGYTFGSGTRLTVV.

This rearrangement joins TRBV5-6 to TRBJ1-6; D call uncertain. CDR1 and CDR2 from the germline V gene are SGHDT and YYEEEE. V lost 0 bases and J lost 0, with 10 bases in between. The length of the CDR3 is 17 residues. CDR3 nucleotide sequence: TGTGCCAGCAGCTTGGTCTCTGAGAGCTCCTATAATTCACCCCTCCACTTT. This encodes CASSLVSESSYNSPLHF.

V is TRBV28 and J is TRBJ1-5, with 9 bases matching TRBD1. The CDR3 loop spans 15 amino acids. From germline, CDR1 is MDHEN and CDR2 SYDVKM. With 6 bases clipped from V and 4 bases from J, the junction kept 7 bases outside the gene matches. The CDR3 DNA follows: TGTGCCAGCAGCCCGGACAGGGGATCAAATCAGCCCCAGCATTTT. Translated: CASSPDRGSNQPQHF. Variable domain in full (rest from reference TRBV28 and TRBJ1-5): DVKVTQSSRYLVKRTGEKVFLECVQDMDHENMFWYRQDPGLGLRLIYFSYDVKMKEKGDIPEGYSVSREKKERFSLILESASTNQTSMYLCASSPDRGSNQPQHFGDGTRLSIL.

This CDR3 reads CASSLGLGEQYF. The DNA for the CDR3 is TGTGCCAGTAGTCTGGGGCTGGGGGAGCAGTACTTC. The rearrangement uses TRBV19 and TRBJ2-7; D is possibly TRBD1 (5 bases). The germline V gene encodes CDR1 LNHDA and CDR2 SQIVND (reference sequence). CDR3 length: 12 residues. The V end lost 5 bases, the J end lost 7 bases, and 12 bases lay between the germline ends.

This chain joins TRBV6-2 or TRBV6-3 and TRBJ2-5, with D tentatively TRBD1 or TRBD2 (5 bases each). Germline lookup yields CDR1 MNHEY and CDR2 SVGEGT. V lost 5 bases and J lost 2, with 9 bases in between. The CDR3 covers 13 residues. The CDR3 loop reads CASSTREQETQYF. For the CDR3, the DNA is TGTGCCAGCAGTACCAGGGAGCAAGAGACCCAGTACTTC.

This chain links TRBV5-5 with TRBJ2-3; D not certain. The V gene lost 0 bases and the J gene lost 0 bases, with 8 bases spanning the gap. The germline CDR1 and CDR2 sequences are SGHKS and YYEKEE (reference sequence). This CDR3 comprises 15 residues. CDR3 DNA sequence: TGTGCCAGCAGCTTGGAGCCGGCTAGCACAGATACGCAGTATTTT. The encoded protein is CASSLEPASTDTQYF.

The sample holds a few counts of this clone. This chain links TRBV7-3 with TRBJ2-7; D might be TRBD2 (5 bases). Looked up from germline, CDR1 is SGHTA and CDR2 is FQGTGA. The CDR3 has 15 residues. Trimming shortened V by 3 bases and J by 6 bases, and 18 bases separated the two germline ends. CDR3 sequence: CASSLDAAGVFEQYF. The CDR3 nucleotides are TGTGCCAGCAGCTTGGACGCCGCCGGGGTCTTCGAGCAGTACTTC.

This rearrangement joins TRBV2 to TRBJ2-7; D perhaps matches TRBD1 (6 bases). V shed 6 bases and J shed 0 bases, with 9 bases lying between them. CDR1 is SNHLY and CDR2 is FYNNEI in the germline V gene. The CDR3 has 13 amino acids. The CDR3 loop is CASRGRGSYEQYF. CDR3 coding DNA: TGTGCCAGCAGGGGCAGGGGCTCCTACGAGCAGTACTTC.

The rearrangement links TRBV7-2 to TRBJ1-1, with D perhaps TRBD1 (5 bases). The CDR3 has 14 amino acids. The germline gives CDR1 SGHTA, CDR2 FQGNSA. The V end lost 6 bases, the J end lost 3 bases, and 14 bases lay between the germline ends. The DNA of the CDR3 is TGTGCCAGCAGGGAACCAGGGCTCGACACTGAAGCTTTCTTT. Encoded protein: CASREPGLDTEAFF.

In this sample, this clone turned up a few times. The J gene is TRBJ1-3, the V gene TRBV7-9; no definite D call. The CDR3 is made up of 10 amino acids. Germline V lookup: CDR1 SEHNR, CDR2 FQNEAQ (reference sequence). V lost 8 bases, J lost 5 bases, and 4 bases lay in between. This CDR3 reads CASERNTIYF. CDR3 coding DNA: TGTGCCAGCGAAAGAAACACCATATATTTT.

This clone was picked up one time. V gene TRBV29-1 combines with J gene TRBJ2-5, with D perhaps TRBD1 or TRBD2 (5 bases each). CDR1 is SQVTM and CDR2 is ANQGSEA in the germline V gene. The CDR3 loop spans 16 amino acids. V lost 1 base, J lost 4 bases, and 19 bases lay in between. The CDR3 here is CSVEVWASGGGETQYF. CDR3 coding DNA: TGCAGCGTTGAAGTTTGGGCATCTGGGGGTGGAGAGACCCAGTACTTC.

The chain joins TRBV4-1 to TRBJ1-5, with D unclear. CDR1 is MGHRA, CDR2 YSYEKL, per germline. The CDR3 extends over 15 amino acids. V lost 2 bases, J lost 6 bases, and 14 bases lay in between. CDR3 loop: CASSQIWVGSQPQHF. DNA of the CDR3: TGCGCCAGCAGCCAAATTTGGGTCGGAAGTCAGCCCCAGCATTTT.

The chain is built from TRBV2 and TRBJ2-7, with D possibly being TRBD1 or TRBD2 (6 bases each). Germline CDR1 is SNHLY and CDR2 is FYNNEI. The CDR3 is 11 amino acids. The CDR3 protein is CAIRGGYEQYF. Here the CDR3 DNA reads TGTGCTATCCGAGGGGGGTACGAGCAGTACTTC.

The CDR3 nucleotides read TGTGCCAGCAGCTTGGGGGCCCTCGGGAACTATGGCTACACCTTC. Encoded protein: CASSLGALGNYGYTF. The chain carries TRBV5-6 and TRBJ1-2; D uncertain. The germline V and J ends were trimmed by 0 bases and 2 bases, with 11 bases remaining between them. The CDR3 covers 15 residues. Germline CDR1 and CDR2: SGHDT and YYEEEE.

This clone was found many times. This chain connects TRBV27 to TRBJ1-5; 12 nucleotides match TRBD1. The CDR3 has 16 amino acids. Germline V gene data show CDR1 as MNHEY and CDR2 as SMNVEV (reference sequence). V trimming: 5 bases; J trimming: 1 base; junction bases outside the gene matches: 3. In nucleotides, the CDR3 is TGTGCCAGCAGTCGGGACAGGGGGCAAAGCAATCAGCCCCAGCATTTT. It specifies CASSRDRGQSNQPQHF.

The V gene is TRBV4-3, the J gene TRBJ1-4; unclear D gene. Trimming took 1 base from V and 5 from J, leaving 11 bases between them. Germline-derived CDR1 and CDR2 are LGHNA and YSLEER. The CDR3 runs to 15 residues. The CDR3 here is CASSQGTGLNEKLFF. The CDR3 nucleotides read TGCGCCAGCAGCCAAGGGACCGGATTAAATGAAAAACTGTTTTTT.

V usage is TRBV18 and J usage is TRBJ1-5, with D tentatively TRBD1 (5 bases). V was shortened by 1 base and J by 7 bases, with 14 bases between the two germline ends. The CDR3 length is 15 residues. In germline, CDR1 is KGHSH, CDR2 LQKENI. CDR3 in amino acids: CASSPLGAPGQPQHF. The CDR3 DNA reads TGTGCCAGCTCACCACTCGGGGCCCCCGGACAGCCCCAGCATTTT.

The chain has TRBV6-2 or TRBV6-3 and TRBJ2-1; 12 bases are shared with TRBD1. The CDR3 is 16 amino acids. CDR1 and CDR2 (germline): MNHEY, SVGEGT. V shed 5 bases, J shed 4 bases, and the junction held 6 bases outside the gene matches. CDR3 region: CASSSPGQGAYNEQFF. CDR3 in DNA: TGTGCCAGCAGTAGTCCGGGACAGGGGGCTTACAATGAGCAGTTCTTC.

This clone was found a few times. The V and J genes are TRBV5-1 and TRBJ2-3, with D maybe TRBD2 (6 bases). In germline, CDR1 is SGHRS, CDR2 YFSETQ. The length of the CDR3 is 13 residues. With 5 bases removed from V and 0 bases from J, the gap between germline ends came to 7 bases. The CDR3, as DNA: TGCGCCAGCAGTGGAGGGAGCACAGATACGCAGTATTTT. The encoded protein is CASSGGSTDTQYF.

The rearrangement joins TRBV24-1 to TRBJ2-2; TRBD1 matches 7 bases. CDR3 size: 15 residues. Germline V gives CDR1 KGHDR, CDR2 SFDVKD. The V and J ends lost 5 bases and 3 bases, in that order; junction bases with no gene match: 5. CDR3 bases: TGTGCCACCAGTGGACAGGGATGGTACACCGGGGAGCTGTTTTTT. It translates to CATSGQGWYTGELFF.

The chain couples TRBV5-5 to TRBJ2-1, with D uncertain. V dropped 4 bases and J dropped 3 bases, with 14 bases sitting between them. Germline V lookup: CDR1 SGHKS, CDR2 YYEKEE (reference sequence). CDR3 size: 15 residues. The CDR3 DNA follows: TGTGCCAGCAGCCTTTCGAGTTACCTCTACAATGAGCAGTTCTTC. This sequence encodes CASSLSSYLYNEQFF.

V usage is TRBV6-4 and J usage is TRBJ2-7; D is tentatively TRBD1 or TRBD2 (5 bases each). This CDR3 is 14 amino acids long. The V gene lost 3 bases and the J gene lost 0 bases, with 9 bases spanning the gap. Germline CDR1 is MRHNA and CDR2 is SNTAGT. The CDR3 sequence is CASSERGDSYEQYF. For the CDR3, the DNA is TGTGCCAGCAGTGAAAGAGGGGACTCCTACGAGCAGTACTTC.

V gene TRBV7-9 combines with J gene TRBJ1-2; 10 nucleotides align to TRBD1. The germline gives CDR1 SEHNR, CDR2 FQNEAQ (reference sequence). The CDR3 length is 16 residues. V trimming: 3 bases; J trimming: 3 bases; junction bases outside the gene matches: 7. CDR3 region: CASSFGTGEGDYGYTF. The CDR3 DNA follows: TGTGCCAGCAGCTTCGGGACAGGGGAGGGGGACTATGGCTACACCTTC.

The V gene is TRBV24-1, the J gene TRBJ2-5; no definite D call. With 4 bases removed from V and 2 bases from J, the gap between germline ends came to 4 bases. This CDR3 comprises 12 residues. Germline V gene lookup returns CDR1 KGHDR and CDR2 SFDVKD. The CDR3 coding sequence is TGTGCCACCAGTGACTGGCAAGAGACCCAGTACTTC. Residues: CATSDWQETQYF.

The chain's CDR3 is CAWSDRDGYTF. In DNA, the CDR3 is TGTGCCTGGAGTGACCGGGATGGCTACACCTTC. V gene TRBV30 combines with J gene TRBJ1-2; D gene unclear. Per germline, CDR1 GTSNPN and CDR2 SVGIG (reference sequence). Deletions cut 1 base from V and 6 bases from J, with 6 bases between. The CDR3 is 11 amino acids.

The chain has TRBV10-3 and TRBJ1-2; no definite D call. Trimming removed 6 bases at V and 8 bases at J, with 16 bases between. This CDR3 has 13 amino acids. Germline loops: CDR1 ENHRY, CDR2 SYGVKD. The CDR3 is CAIRSEGSRGYTF. The CDR3 DNA reads as TGTGCCATCAGGTCAGAGGGATCTAGGGGCTACACCTTC.